One and the same sample provided the 2 T cell receptor beta chains below, sequenced in a study of blood T cell repertoires in COVID-19. Using immunoSEQ multiplex PCR, the repertoire was profiled, and TCRdb retains in-frame clones only, with some absent. Of tens of thousands of clones listed, about 81% were seen once; the top ten hold 15% to 18%. The sequenced sample was peripheral blood. These receptors came from a man at least 80 years old with acute or convalescent COVID-19.

The genes are TRBV19 and TRBJ2-2, with D perhaps TRBD2 (5 bases). CDR3 length: 15 residues. From germline, CDR1 is LNHDA and CDR2 SQIVND (reference sequence). V lost 1 base and J lost 2, with 8 bases in between. CDR3 sequence: CASSIAGRNTGELFF. The CDR3 DNA sequence: TGTGCCAGTAGTATAGCGGGGAGAAACACCGGGGAGCTGTTTTTT. Full variable domain (missing parts from reference TRBV19 and TRBJ2-2): DGGITQSPKYLFRKEGQNVTLSCEQNLNHDAMYWYRQDPGQGLRLIYYSQIVNDFQKGDIAEGYSVSREKKESFPLTVTSAQKNPTAFYLCASSIAGRNTGELFFGEGSRLTVL.

As concerns this clone: Its ends do not fully match the called genes, so a read error is possible. J is TRBJ2-7 and V is TRBV7-7; 12 positions match TRBD2. The CDR3 loop spans 19 amino acids. Germline loops: CDR1 SSHAT, CDR2 FNYEAQ (reference sequence). For the CDR3, the DNA is TGTGCTAGCAGCTTCTCCCCACAGCGGACTAGCGGGACGGGTGACGAGCAGTACTTC. It is translated as CASSFSPQRTSGTGDEQYF.